The 6 T cell receptor beta chains below were found in one sample sequenced in a study of T-cell memory formation after mild COVID-19. MiXCR was run by TCRdb on the 5' RACE reads, yielding one entry per CDR3 protein. The sample contains 170,000 or so distinct CDR3 sequences, about a fifth of which appear only once. Sequencing input: PBMCs or a T cell subset sorted from them (not recorded which). These receptor sequences come from an adult woman who had mild COVID-19 (a few samples of this study predate the infection). Cell type and time point are not known.

V and J are TRBV7-9 and TRBJ2-7; D might be TRBD1 or TRBD2, each matching 5 bases. Per the germline V gene, CDR1 is SEHNR and CDR2 is FQNEAQ (reference sequence). The ends were cut back, 5 bases at V and 2 bases at J, with 22 bases in the middle. CDR3 length: 17 amino acids. This chain's CDR3 is CASSPRGDALTTYEQYF. The CDR3 nucleotides read TGTGCCAGCAGCCCCCGAGGGGACGCCTTGACGACCTACGAGCAGTACTTC. The full variable domain, rest sourced from reference TRBV7-9 and TRBJ2-7, is DTGVSQNPRHKITKRGQNVTFRCDPISEHNRLYWYRQTLGQGPEFLTYFQNEAQLEKSRLLSDRFSAERPKGSFSTLEIQRTEQGDSAMYLCASSPRGDALTTYEQYFGPGTRLTVT.

CDR3 in amino acids: CASSRGSPLHF. The CDR3, as DNA: TGTGCCAGCAGTAGGGGGTCACCCCTCCACTTT. V and J are TRBV12-3 or TRBV12-4 and TRBJ1-6; weak D call: TRBD1 (6 bases). CDR3 length: 11 residues. V gave up 5 bases and J gave up 10 bases, with 6 bases separating them.

This clonotype came up a few times. The V and J genes are TRBV6-5 and TRBJ1-2; TRBD1 might be the D (5 bases). CDR3 size: 13 residues. Germline CDR1 and CDR2: MNHEY and SVGAGI. The V and J ends lost 6 bases and 8 bases respectively, with 16 bases between them. CDR3 nucleotide sequence: TGTGCCAGCAGATATAACTCAGGGAACGGCTACACCTTC. This codes for CASRYNSGNGYTF.

This clonotype was seen a single time. The V call is TRBV7-9, the J call TRBJ2-5, with D perhaps given as TRBD1 or TRBD2 (5 bases each). The CDR3 has 13 amino acids. Trimming left V 5 bases short and J 5 bases short, with 12 bases between. CDR1 and CDR2 from the germline V gene are SEHNR and FQNEAQ (reference sequence). As DNA, the CDR3 is TGTGCCAGCAGCCAAGTAGGGGAGGAGACCCAGTACTTC. Translating it yields CASSQVGEETQYF.

V gene TRBV7-9 combines with J gene TRBJ2-5; 7 bases line up with TRBD1. The CDR3 runs 17 residues. Germline V gives CDR1 SEHNR, CDR2 FQNEAQ (reference sequence). Trimming cost V 4 bases and J 6 bases; bases outside gene matches: 17. The DNA for the CDR3 is TGTGCCAGCAGCTCACGGTTCACAGGGGTGCATGGAAAGACCCAGTACTTC. The encoded protein is CASSSRFTGVHGKTQYF.

At least ten counts were recorded for this clonotype. The gene calls are TRBV15 and TRBJ2-2; 9 bases agree with TRBD2. The CDR3 runs 16 residues. CDR1 is LNHNV and CDR2 is YYDKDF in the germline V gene (reference sequence). V lost 3 bases to trimming and J lost 5 bases; unmatched junction nucleotides: 7. The CDR3 protein is CATSSWTSDRTGELFF. The CDR3 DNA reads TGTGCCACCAGCAGTTGGACTAGCGATCGGACCGGGGAGCTGTTTTTT.